Following are 5 T cell receptor beta chains from one sample sequenced in a study of T cells in Graves' hyperthyroidism and ophthalmopathy. Amplification yielded TCR beta CDR3 regions, with RNA transcripts as the source. Primed by the HTBI set, a first-round RT-PCR was run on the TCR CDR3. TCRdb re-called the multiplex PCR reads with MiXCR, one entry per CDR3 protein. The sample records around 300,000 distinct CDR3 sequences, approximately 15% being singletons. The sequenced material came from blood. The receptors derive from a woman aged 25 to 39 with Graves' hyperthyroidism.

In this sample, this clonotype turned up many times. V is TRBV10-1 and J is TRBJ2-5; 7 positions agree with TRBD1. V shed 4 bases and J 5 bases; nucleotides not matched to a gene: 7. Germline assignment: CDR1 WNHNN and CDR2 SYGVQD (reference sequence). The CDR3 has 14 amino acids. The CDR3 nucleotides are TGCGCCAGCAGTGGACCCAACAGGGGTGAGACCCAGTACTTC. Encoded protein: CASSGPNRGETQYF.

Ten or more counts support this clonotype. The chain links TRBV7-8 to TRBJ2-1; 7 bases fit TRBD2. J lost 2 bases, V lost 7 bases, and 8 bases had no gene match. Germline CDR1 reads SGHVS; CDR2 reads FQNEAQ. This CDR3 contains 15 residues. The CDR3 sequence: CASTLRENPYNEQFF. In nucleotides, the CDR3 is TGTGCCAGCACCTTGCGGGAGAACCCCTACAATGAGCAGTTCTTC.

This clonotype was seen at least ten times. This chain uses TRBV27 with TRBJ1-1; 7 nucleotides match TRBD1. The CDR3 totals 15 residues. The germline gives CDR1 MNHEY, CDR2 SMNVEV (reference sequence). Unmatched junction bases numbered 6, after V lost 5 bases and J lost 0 bases. CDR3 in DNA: TGTGCCAGCAGTCCCCGGGGACAGCTGAACACTGAAGCTTTCTTT. This codes for CASSPRGQLNTEAFF.

This clonotype was seen repeatedly, ten times or more. The chain is built from TRBV20-1 and TRBJ2-1; TRBD1 matches at 10 bases. Unmatched junction bases numbered 8, after V lost 6 bases and J lost 6 bases. Germline CDR1 reads DFQATT; CDR2 reads SNEGSKA (reference sequence). This CDR3 is 14 amino acids long. CDR3 region: CSANTGTGANEQFF. The CDR3 DNA reads as TGCAGTGCCAACACCGGGACAGGGGCCAATGAGCAGTTCTTC.

This clonotype was detected ten times or more. This chain uses TRBV20-1 with TRBJ2-7; 8 positions agree with TRBD2. Germline CDR1 is DFQATT and CDR2 is SNEGSKA (reference sequence). The CDR3 loop spans 14 amino acids. Trimming removed 1 base from V and 2 bases from J; junction bases left unmatched: 4. The CDR3 spells CSARVGGRPYEQYF. In DNA form, the CDR3 reads TGCAGTGCTAGAGTAGGCGGGAGGCCCTACGAGCAGTACTTC.